This T cell receptor (beta chain) was recovered during a study of human T cells and chemical hapten exposure. Of note for this clonotype: Its antigen is currently unknown.

The sample's time point: pre-sensitization, week 0. Treatment reported: therapeutic diphenylcyclopropenone sensitization with weekly scalp DPC. Total RNA was extracted from unfractionated whole blood. Findings and caveats of the study: After DPC sensitization, TCRs above 1 in 1000 frequency showed no change.

With V trimmed by 1 base and J by 4 bases, 5 bases remained unmatched. The germline gives CDR1 PRHDT, CDR2 FYEKMQ (reference sequence). This CDR3 has 15 amino acids. TCRdb re-derived calls from the RACE reads in MiXCR, one entry per CDR3 protein. The top ten clones hold around 3.6% of a sample with 85,000 to 90,000 distinct CDR3 sequences, approximately 9.9% of them seen once. This sequence originates from a woman in her thirties or forties with alopecia areata. Some clones in this sample may be carry-over from other donors' samples. Specimen: whole blood, collected in connection with sensitization to the hapten diphenylcyclopropenone (DPC). The chain couples TRBV13 to TRBJ2-7; 9 bases are shared with TRBD1. The DNA for the CDR3 is TGTGCCAGCAGCTTAGAAGGGACAGGGACATACGAGCAGTACTTC. Translated, it gives CASSLEGTGTYEQYF.